This TCR beta chain was profiled in a study of PD-L1 blockade in urothelial cancer. Study summary: There were a median of around 140,000 T cells in blood samples.

This CDR3 is 14 amino acids long. Trimming removed 7 bases from V and 4 bases from J; junction bases left unmatched: 4. Germline lookup yields CDR1 MNHNS and CDR2 SASEGT. Time point specified: pretreatment peripheral blood. Sample contribution per patient ranged from 1 to 8, covering pretreatment and on-treatment. Profiled with immunoSEQ multiplex PCR; TCRdb holds only in-frame clones, not every one. The table shows tens of thousands of clones, with 65% to 90% occurring only once. This material consisted of PBMCs, taken around atezolizumab (anti-PD-L1) treatment. This receptor was obtained from a man in his 70s with urothelial cancer. The gene calls are TRBV6-1 and TRBJ2-1, with 10 bases identical to TRBD1. The CDR3 sequence: CASTRDRGYNEQFF. The CDR3 nucleotides read TGTGCCAGCACCCGGGACAGGGGTTACAATGAGCAGTTCTTC.